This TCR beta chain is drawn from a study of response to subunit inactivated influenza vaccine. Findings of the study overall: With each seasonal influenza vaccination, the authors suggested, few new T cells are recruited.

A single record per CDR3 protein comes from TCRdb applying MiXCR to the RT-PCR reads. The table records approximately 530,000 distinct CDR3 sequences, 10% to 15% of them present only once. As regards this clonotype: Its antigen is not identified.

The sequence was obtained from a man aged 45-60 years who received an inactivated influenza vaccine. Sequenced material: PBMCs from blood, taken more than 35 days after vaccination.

The CDR3 reads CASSAQGGGRKNIQYF. DNA of the CDR3: TGTGCCAGCAGCGCACAGGGTGGGGGGAGGAAAAACATTCAGTACTTC. The chain links TRBV7-2 to TRBJ2-4; D is possibly TRBD1 or TRBD2 (6 bases each). The CDR3 length is 16 residues. CDR1 and CDR2 (germline): SGHTA, FQGNSA. Trimming took off 5 bases at V and 4 bases at J, with 18 bases between the two ends.